The T cell receptor beta chain under discussion was sequenced for a study of T cells in Graves' hyperthyroidism and ophthalmopathy. Broader study findings: Appearing also in blood were most of the thyroid clonotypes expanded above 0.001.

This CDR3 is 14 amino acids long. V dropped 0 bases and J dropped 7 bases, with 12 bases sitting between them. Germline lookup yields CDR1 LGHDT and CDR2 YNNKEL (reference sequence). Amplification targeted TCR beta CDR3 regions from RNA transcripts. Using the HTBI primer set, a first-round RT-PCR was run on the TCR CDR3. TCRdb independently ran MiXCR on the multiplex PCR reads; one entry per CDR3 protein. The data contain under 750,000 distinct CDR3 sequences, 18% of them singletons. About this clonotype: Its target is not known.

The source of this sequence is a woman aged 45-59 years with Graves' hyperthyroidism that later progressed to Graves' ophthalmopathy. Sequences were obtained from blood. This sequence joins TRBV3-1 and TRBJ1-2; D might be TRBD1 (5 bases). In nucleotides, the CDR3 is TGTGCCAGCAGCCAAGACCCAGGGCCTTTTGGCTACACCTTC. Encoded protein: CASSQDPGPFGYTF. Using reference TRBV3-1 and TRBJ1-2 for the parts outside the CDR3, the full variable domain is DTAVSQTPKYLVTQMGNDKSIKCEQNLGHDTMYWYKQDSKKFLKIMFSYNNKELIINETVPNRFSPKSPDKAHLNLHINSLELGDSAVYFCASSQDPGPFGYTFGSGTRLTVV.